This T cell receptor (beta chain) was found in a study of neurological immune-mediated disorders. Study results and limitations: CDR3 amino acid sequences of expanded clones were not shared across subjects, a result suggesting private repertoires in all groups.

Time point denoted: longitudinal time-point 1 (baseline). With 10-nucleotide random UMIs included, cDNA was synthesized by 5'RACE. One entry per CDR3 protein results from TCRdb running MiXCR on the 5' RACE reads. The sample has tens of thousands of distinct CDR3 sequences, approximately 14% seen once. This clonotype was detected ten times or more. No antigen is known for it. The source is a female donor with HTLV-1-associated myelopathy (HAM/TSP). Sequenced input: PBMCs.

The CDR3 sequence is CSVTTDRDEQYF. Here the CDR3 DNA reads TGCAGCGTGACGACCGACAGGGACGAGCAGTACTTC. The rearrangement links TRBV29-1 to TRBJ2-7; 7 nucleotides line up with TRBD1. The CDR3 extends over 12 amino acids. The junction had 7 bases not matched to a gene; V was cut back by 6 bases and J by 5 bases. Germline V lookup: CDR1 SQVTM, CDR2 ANQGSEA.